A selection of T cell receptor beta chains follows, all from one sample in a study of shared clonotypes between healthy human individuals. Produced via immunoSEQ multiplex PCR; TCRdb's table is partial and in-frame only. The repertoire holds just over 2,000,000 clones, with 85% to 95% as singletons. Sequenced input: naive CD4+ T cells sorted from blood. The receptors were sampled from a young man in good health. Each CDR3 is given with its conserved first and last residue. The D gene is left open where the match is weak. Size tells how often a clone was seen (once, few, many) or the class of an expanded clone, and some rows leave it out.

CDR3 length	clone size	V gene	J gene	D gene	CDR3 DNA	CDR3 protein
18	.	TRBV6-1	TRBJ1-5	.	TGTGCCAGCAGTGAAGGTTTGGGAAAGGGCGGGGGCAATCAGCCCCAGCATTTT	CASSEGLGKGGGNQPQHF
13	.	TRBV29-1	TRBJ2-2	.	TGCAGCGTTGGGCTGCGATCTACCGGGGAGCTGTTTTTT	CSVGLRSTGELFF
15	.	TRBV11-2	TRBJ2-7	TRBD2	TGTGCCAGCAGCAGACTAGCGAGCTCTTCCTACGAGCAGTACTTC	CASSRLASSSYEQYF
17	.	TRBV7-9	TRBJ2-6	TRBD1	TGTGCCAGCAGCCTACGACAGGGGAATATTGGGGCCAACGTCCTGACTTTC	CASSLRQGNIGANVLTF
16	.	TRBV9	TRBJ1-1	.	TGTGCCAGCAGCGTAGCTCTGGGCAGGGAAAACACTGAAGCTTTCTTT	CASSVALGRENTEAFF
16	.	TRBV5-5	TRBJ2-5	TRBD2	TGTGCCAGCAGCGCCGGACTAGCGGGGGGGCAAGAGACCCAGTACTTC	CASSAGLAGGQETQYF
17	.	TRBV18	TRBJ1-1	.	TGTGCCAGCTCACCACGGACCAGAGGGGGGGCGAACACTGAAGCTTTCTTT	CASSPRTRGGANTEAFF
14	.	TRBV27	TRBJ2-6	.	TGTGCCAGCAGTTCCCTGGGAGGGGCCAACGTCCTGACTTTC	CASSSLGGANVLTF
15	.	TRBV30	TRBJ1-2	TRBD1	TGTGCCTGGAGTGCTAGGACAGGGGTAGACTATGGCTACACCTTC	CAWSARTGVDYGYTF
17	.	TRBV7-9	TRBJ1-3	TRBD1	TGTGCCAGCAGCCGTCCTCTACAGGGGTGGGCTGGAAACACCATATATTTT	CASSRPLQGWAGNTIYF
14	.	TRBV5-1	TRBJ1-5	.	TGCGCCAGCAGCCCCTTGGAACCTAATCAGCCCCAGCATTTT	CASSPLEPNQPQHF
15	.	TRBV7-2	TRBJ2-5	.	TGTGCCAGCAGCAAAACGACAGGTTCGGGGGAGACCCAGTACTTC	CASSKTTGSGETQYF
15	.	TRBV5-1	TRBJ2-1	.	TGCGCCAGCAGCTTGGTCGCGGGAACTCACAATGAGCAGTTCTTC	CASSLVAGTHNEQFF
14	.	TRBV7-2	TRBJ1-2	.	TGTGCCAGCAGCTTAGTTTGGCAGGGTTATGGCTACACCTTC	CASSLVWQGYGYTF
14	.	TRBV5-4	TRBJ2-5	TRBD1	TGTGCCAGCAGCAAAGGACAGGGGCAAGAGACCCAGTACTTC	CASSKGQGQETQYF
15	.	TRBV10-2	TRBJ2-7	TRBD2	TGCGCCAGCAGTGACCGACTAGCGGGGGCCTACGAGCAGTACTTC	CASSDRLAGAYEQYF
14	.	TRBV6-5	TRBJ2-7	.	TGTGCCAGTCGGACCCACCGGGACATCCCCGAGCAGTACTTC	CASRTHRDIPEQYF
15	.	TRBV7-9	TRBJ1-1	TRBD1	TGTGCCAGCAGCAAAGACAGGGTTCAGAACACTGAAGCTTTCTTT	CASSKDRVQNTEAFF
15	.	TRBV9	TRBJ1-2	.	TGTGCCAGCAGCCCTCCGGGGAGGGGTAGCTATGGCTACACCTTC	CASSPPGRGSYGYTF
14	once	TRBV2	TRBJ1-1	TRBD1	TGTGCCAGCAGATCGGACAGGGGGAACACTGAAGCTTTCTTT	CASRSDRGNTEAFF
13	.	TRBV18	TRBJ2-7	.	TGTGCCAGCCAAAAAGAGGGATTGGACGAGCAGTACTTC	CASQKEGLDEQYF
15	.	TRBV28	TRBJ1-1	.	TGTGCCAGCAGTCCCCCGAGAGTCGTAAAAGGTGAAGCTTTCTTT	CASSPPRVVKGEAFF
14	.	TRBV6-1	TRBJ2-6	.	TGTGCCAGCAGTGGCCCCTACGGGGCCAACGTCCTGACTTTC	CASSGPYGANVLTF
16	.	TRBV9	TRBJ1-6	.	TGTGCCAGCAGCGGGACGAAGGGCGCGGTCAATTCACCCCTCCACTTT	CASSGTKGAVNSPLHF
15	.	TRBV7-2	TRBJ2-7	TRBD2	TGTGCCAGCAGCTCGGGACTAGCGGGAGGGTACGAGCAGTACTTC	CASSSGLAGGYEQYF
15	.	TRBV5-1	TRBJ2-1	TRBD1	TGCGCCAGCAGCGTACCGGGACAGATTAACAATGAGCAGTTCTTC	CASSVPGQINNEQFF
12	few	TRBV6-5	TRBJ1-5	.	TGTGCCAGCAGTTACCCCAGGGGGCCCCAGCATTTT	CASSYPRGPQHF
16	.	TRBV5-1	TRBJ2-7	TRBD1	TGCGCCAGCAGCACTACGGACAGGGGATGGACCTACGAGCAGTACTTC	CASSTTDRGWTYEQYF
16	.	TRBV12-5	TRBJ1-4	TRBD1	TGTGCTAGTGGTTTGGTACTGGACAGGAGTAATGAAAAACTGTTTTTT	CASGLVLDRSNEKLFF
15	.	TRBV27	TRBJ1-2	TRBD1	TGTGCCAGCAGTTTGAGGACAGGGCCTAACTATGGCTACACCTTC	CASSLRTGPNYGYTF
14	.	TRBV4-1	TRBJ1-1	.	TGCGCCAGCAGCCAAGATATGCTGAACACTGAAGCTTTCTTT	CASSQDMLNTEAFF
14	.	TRBV7-6	TRBJ2-7	.	TGTGCCAGCAGCTTAGGCTTTCGGGGCCCCGAGCAGTACTTC	CASSLGFRGPEQYF
16	.	TRBV5-1	TRBJ1-3	.	TGCGCCAGCAGCTTGGCGGGGGTTTCCTCTGGAAACACCATATATTTT	CASSLAGVSSGNTIYF
14	.	TRBV11-3	TRBJ2-7	TRBD1	TGTGCCAGCAGCGCCGGGACAGGGGGCTACGAGCAGTACTTC	CASSAGTGGYEQYF
16	.	TRBV7-6	TRBJ2-7	TRBD1	TGTGCCAGCAGCCCTACCAGGACAGGGGTAACCTACGAGCAGTACTTC	CASSPTRTGVTYEQYF
16	.	TRBV9	TRBJ2-7	.	TGTGCCAGCAGCGGGGGAGGGAACAGGGAGGCCTACGAGCAGTACTTC	CASSGGGNREAYEQYF
12	.	TRBV28	TRBJ2-1	.	TGTGCCAGCAGTTTATTGGAGGGTGAGCAGTTCTTC	CASSLLEGEQFF
13	.	TRBV5-1	TRBJ2-5	TRBD1	TGCGCCAGCAGCTTGCAGGGGGAGGAGACCCAGTACTTC	CASSLQGEETQYF
13	.	TRBV7-6	TRBJ1-2	.	TGTGCCAGCAGCCGTCAGGGTGTTGATGGCTACACCTTC	CASSRQGVDGYTF
15	.	TRBV7-2	TRBJ2-2	.	TGTGCCAGCAGCTTAGCGAGGACTTGGGCCGGGGAGCTGTTTTTT	CASSLARTWAGELFF
18	.	TRBV11-2	TRBJ2-3	TRBD2	TGTGCCAGCAGCCATGACTCCGGGACTAGCGGGTTCGGAGATACGCAGTATTTT	CASSHDSGTSGFGDTQYF
20	.	TRBV4-2	TRBJ2-1	.	TGTGCCAGCAGCCAAGGGATGGGTGTCTGGGGGGGGCCACCCTACAATGAGCAGTTCTTC	CASSQGMGVWGGPPYNEQFF
13	.	TRBV2	TRBJ1-1	.	TGTGCCAGCAGCCGGACCGGTCAGTCTGAAGCTTTCTTT	CASSRTGQSEAFF
17	.	TRBV5-1	TRBJ2-2	.	TGCGCCAGCAGCTACGTGGGACTCATTAAGGACACCGGGGAGCTGTTTTTT	CASSYVGLIKDTGELFF